Sequencing of this TCR beta chain was carried out in a study of blood T cell repertoires in COVID-19. Overall study context: Italy, Spain and the United States were the sources of the convalescent and acute COVID-19 samples.

Generated by immunoSEQ multiplex PCR, the TCRdb table keeps only in-frame clones and is missing some. The sample holds hundreds of thousands of clones, 80% seen once. Sequences were obtained from PBMCs or T cells enriched from blood (not recorded which). This TCR was sampled from a man between 25 and 39 years old with acute COVID-19.

The CDR3 nucleotides are TGTGCCAGCAGTGAACAGGGTGCTGGCTACACCTTC. Encoded protein: CASSEQGAGYTF. The V and J genes are TRBV6-1 and TRBJ1-2; maybe TRBD1 (5 bases). Trimming cost V 2 bases and J 7 bases, with 8 bases left between them. CDR1 and CDR2 from the germline V gene are MNHNS and SASEGT. The length of the CDR3 is 12 residues.